This T cell receptor (beta chain) was captured in a study of T cells after posttransplantation cyclophosphamide. The CDR3 has 14 residues. Trimming removed 1 base at V and 4 bases at J, with 7 bases between. Germline CDR1 is SGHVS and CDR2 is FQNEAQ. A marrow graft followed busulfan-fludarabine conditioning, with cyclophosphamide on days +3 and +4. Produced via immunoSEQ multiplex PCR; TCRdb's table is partial and in-frame only. This sample has more than 10,000 clones, with roughly 80% found just once. The chain joins TRBV7-8 to TRBJ2-2, with D tentatively TRBD2 (6 bases). The receptor comes from a female patient between 50 and 59 years old who received an allogeneic stem cell transplant from a related donor, was CMV-positive, and had no GVHD. T cells may partly derive from the graft donor. This specimen consisted of PBMCs, obtained roughly 1,800 days after allogeneic stem cell transplant with posttransplant cyclophosphamide. The chain's CDR3 is CASSLGRGTGELFF. The CDR3 DNA follows: TGTGCCAGCAGCTTAGGGAGGGGCACCGGGGAGCTGTTTTTT.